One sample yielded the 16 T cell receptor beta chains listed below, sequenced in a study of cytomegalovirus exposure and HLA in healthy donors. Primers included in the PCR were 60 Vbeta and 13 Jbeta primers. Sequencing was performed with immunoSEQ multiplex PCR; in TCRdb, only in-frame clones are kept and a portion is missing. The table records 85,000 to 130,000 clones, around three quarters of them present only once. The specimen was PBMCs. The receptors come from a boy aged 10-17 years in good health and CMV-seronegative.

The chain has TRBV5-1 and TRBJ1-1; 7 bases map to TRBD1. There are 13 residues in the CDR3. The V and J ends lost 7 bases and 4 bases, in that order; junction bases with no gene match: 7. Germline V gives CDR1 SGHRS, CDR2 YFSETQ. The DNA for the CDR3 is TGCGCCAGCGGAGAGACAGGGCCCACTGAAGCTTTCTTT. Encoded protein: CASGETGPTEAFF.

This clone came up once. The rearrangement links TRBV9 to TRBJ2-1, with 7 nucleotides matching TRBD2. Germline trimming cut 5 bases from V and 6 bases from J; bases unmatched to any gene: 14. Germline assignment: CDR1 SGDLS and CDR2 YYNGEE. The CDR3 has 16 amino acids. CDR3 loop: CASSPRGGLLSNEQFF. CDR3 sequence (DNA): TGTGCCAGCAGTCCACGGGGAGGGTTGTTATCCAATGAGCAGTTCTTC. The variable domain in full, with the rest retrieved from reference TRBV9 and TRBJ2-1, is DSGVTQTPKHLITATGQRVTLRCSPRSGDLSVYWYQQSLDQGLQFLIQYYNGEERAKGNILERFSAQQFPDLHSELNLSSLELGDSALYFCASSPRGGLLSNEQFFGPGTRLTVL.

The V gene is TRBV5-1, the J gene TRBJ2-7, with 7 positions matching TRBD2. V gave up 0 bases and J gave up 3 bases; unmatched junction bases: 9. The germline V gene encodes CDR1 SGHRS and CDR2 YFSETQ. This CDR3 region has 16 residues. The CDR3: CASSLASGTMIYEQYF. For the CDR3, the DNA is TGCGCCAGCAGCTTGGCCTCCGGGACTATGATCTACGAGCAGTACTTC. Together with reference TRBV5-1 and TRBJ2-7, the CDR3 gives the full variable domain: KAGVTQTPRYLIKTRGQQVTLSCSPISGHRSVSWYQQTPGQGLQFLFEYFSETQRNKGNFPGRFSGRQFSNSRSEMNVSTLELGDSALYLCASSLASGTMIYEQYFGPGTRLTVT.

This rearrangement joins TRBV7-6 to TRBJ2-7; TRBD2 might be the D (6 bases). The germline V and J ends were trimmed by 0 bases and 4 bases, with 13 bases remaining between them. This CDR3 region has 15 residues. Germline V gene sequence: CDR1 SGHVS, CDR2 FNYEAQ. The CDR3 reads CASSLAPGGVYEQYF. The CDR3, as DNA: TGTGCCAGCAGCTTAGCCCCAGGCGGGGTATACGAGCAGTACTTC.

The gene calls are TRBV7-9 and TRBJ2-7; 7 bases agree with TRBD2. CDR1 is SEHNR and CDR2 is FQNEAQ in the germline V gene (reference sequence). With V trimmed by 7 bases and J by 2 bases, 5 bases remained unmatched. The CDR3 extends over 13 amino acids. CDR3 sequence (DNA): TGTGCCAGCACCTCGACTAGCACCTACGAGCAGTACTTC. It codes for CASTSTSTYEQYF.

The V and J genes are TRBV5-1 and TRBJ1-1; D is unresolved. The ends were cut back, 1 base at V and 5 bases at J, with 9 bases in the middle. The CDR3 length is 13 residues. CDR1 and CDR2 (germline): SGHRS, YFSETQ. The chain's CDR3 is CASSLQSGTEAFF. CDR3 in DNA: TGCGCCAGCAGCTTGCAGTCCGGGACTGAAGCTTTCTTT.

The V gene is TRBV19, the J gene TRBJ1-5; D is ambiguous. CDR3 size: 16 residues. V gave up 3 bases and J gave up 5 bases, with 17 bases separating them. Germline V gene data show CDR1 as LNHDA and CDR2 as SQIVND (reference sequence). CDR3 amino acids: CASSISPMLRDQPQHF. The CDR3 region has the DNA TGTGCCAGTAGTATTTCGCCCATGTTACGGGATCAGCCCCAGCATTTT.

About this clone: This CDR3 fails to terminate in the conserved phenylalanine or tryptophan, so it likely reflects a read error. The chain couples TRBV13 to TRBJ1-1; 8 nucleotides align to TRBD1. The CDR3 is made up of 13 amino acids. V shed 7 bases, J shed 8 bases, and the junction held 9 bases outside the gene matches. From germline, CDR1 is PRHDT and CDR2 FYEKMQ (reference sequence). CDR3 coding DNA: TGTGCCAGCATCTACTCGGGACAGGAGGAAGCTTTCGTT. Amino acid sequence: CASIYSGQEEAFV.

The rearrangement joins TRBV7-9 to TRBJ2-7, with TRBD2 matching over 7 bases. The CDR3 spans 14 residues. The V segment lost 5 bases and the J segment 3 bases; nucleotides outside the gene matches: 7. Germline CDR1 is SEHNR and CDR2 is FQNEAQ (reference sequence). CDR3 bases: TGTGCCAGCAGCCCACGGACTAGTATCTACGAGCAGTACTTC. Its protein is CASSPRTSIYEQYF.

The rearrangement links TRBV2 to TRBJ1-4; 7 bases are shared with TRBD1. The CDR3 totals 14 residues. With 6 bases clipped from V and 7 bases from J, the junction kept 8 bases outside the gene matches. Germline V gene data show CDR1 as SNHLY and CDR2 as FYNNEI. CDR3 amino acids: CASRGMTGFEKLFF. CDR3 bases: TGTGCCAGCAGAGGTATGACAGGGTTTGAAAAACTGTTTTTT.

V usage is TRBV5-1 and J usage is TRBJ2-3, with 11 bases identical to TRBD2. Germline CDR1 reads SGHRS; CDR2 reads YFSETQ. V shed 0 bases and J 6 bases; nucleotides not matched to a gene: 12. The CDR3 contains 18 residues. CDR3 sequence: CASSLGALSGGAPDTQYF. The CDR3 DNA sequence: TGCGCCAGCAGCTTGGGAGCTCTTAGCGGGGGGGCTCCGGATACGCAGTATTTT.

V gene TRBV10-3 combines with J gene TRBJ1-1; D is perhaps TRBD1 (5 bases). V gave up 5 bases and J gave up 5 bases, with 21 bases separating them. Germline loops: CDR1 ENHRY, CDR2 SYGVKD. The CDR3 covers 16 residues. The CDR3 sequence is CAISSYAGRKETEAFF. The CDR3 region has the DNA TGTGCCATCAGTTCCTATGCGGGGCGAAAAGAAACTGAAGCTTTCTTT.

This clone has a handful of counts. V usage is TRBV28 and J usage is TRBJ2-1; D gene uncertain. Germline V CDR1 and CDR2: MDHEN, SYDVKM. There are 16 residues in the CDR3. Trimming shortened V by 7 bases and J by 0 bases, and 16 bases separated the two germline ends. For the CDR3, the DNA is TGTGCCAGCAAGGAAGGTAGCCTAAGCTCCTACAATGAGCAGTTCTTC. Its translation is CASKEGSLSSYNEQFF.

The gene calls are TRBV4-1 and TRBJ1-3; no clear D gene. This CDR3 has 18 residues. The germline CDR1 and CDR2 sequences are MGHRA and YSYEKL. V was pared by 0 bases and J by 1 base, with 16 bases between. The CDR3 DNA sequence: TGCGCCAGCAGCCAAGAGGCCAGATCAGGTTTTTCTGGAAACACCATATATTTT. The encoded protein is CASSQEARSGFSGNTIYF.

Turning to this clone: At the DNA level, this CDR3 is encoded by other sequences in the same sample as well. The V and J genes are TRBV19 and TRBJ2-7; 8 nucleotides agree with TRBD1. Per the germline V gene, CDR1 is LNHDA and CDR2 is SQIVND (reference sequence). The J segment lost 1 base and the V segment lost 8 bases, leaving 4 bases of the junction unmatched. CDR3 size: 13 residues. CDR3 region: CASSRTGSYEQYF. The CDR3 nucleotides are TGTGCCAGTTCCAGGACAGGGTCCTACGAGCAGTACTTC.

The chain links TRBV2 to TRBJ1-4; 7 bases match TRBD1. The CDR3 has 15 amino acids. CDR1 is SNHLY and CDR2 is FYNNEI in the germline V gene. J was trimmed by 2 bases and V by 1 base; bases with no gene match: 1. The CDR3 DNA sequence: TGTGCCAGCAGTGAAGGACAGGGTACTAATGAAAAACTGTTTTTT. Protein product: CASSEGQGTNEKLFF. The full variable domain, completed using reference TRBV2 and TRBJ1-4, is EPEVTQTPSHQVTQMGQEVILRCVPISNHLYFYWYRQILGQKVEFLVSFYNNEISEKSEIFDDQFSVERPDGSNFTLKIRSTKLEDSAMYFCASSEGQGTNEKLFFGSGTQLSVL.